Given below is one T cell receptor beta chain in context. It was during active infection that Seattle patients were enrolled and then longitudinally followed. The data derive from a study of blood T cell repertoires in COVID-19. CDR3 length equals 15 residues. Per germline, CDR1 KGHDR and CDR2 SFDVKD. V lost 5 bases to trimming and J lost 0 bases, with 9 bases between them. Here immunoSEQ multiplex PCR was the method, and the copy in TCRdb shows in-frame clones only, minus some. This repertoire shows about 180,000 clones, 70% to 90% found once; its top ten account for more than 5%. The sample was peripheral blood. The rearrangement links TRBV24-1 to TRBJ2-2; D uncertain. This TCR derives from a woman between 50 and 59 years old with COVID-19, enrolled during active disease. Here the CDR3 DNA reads TGTGCCACCAGTGGGCGACACCCGAACACCGGGGAGCTGTTTTTT. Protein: CATSGRHPNTGELFF.